This T cell receptor beta chain was obtained from a study of T cells in Graves' hyperthyroidism and ophthalmopathy. Points on this clonotype: No antigen is known for it.

It was RNA transcripts that yielded the amplified TCR beta CDR3 regions. First-round RT-PCR of the TCR CDR3 relied on the HTBI primer set. Each CDR3 protein gets one entry after TCRdb re-called the multiplex PCR reads with MiXCR. Of approximately 380,000 distinct CDR3 sequences in the sample, about 14% were seen once. Study-level points and caveats: From stable hyperthyroidism, ophthalmopathy was separated by a 13 V-J model.

This CDR3 contains 14 residues. Germline assignment: CDR1 MNHNS and CDR2 SASEGT. Not enrolled were patients with uncontrolled infection, other autoimmune disease, pregnancy or lactation. The receptor's source is a man aged 45-65 years with Graves' ophthalmopathy. This chain connects TRBV6-1 to TRBJ2-5; a possible D gene is TRBD2 (7 bases). Material: blood. CDR3 amino acids: CAAHTGGHTETQYF. CDR3 nucleotides: TGTGCTGCACATACCGGGGGGCATACGGAGACCCAGTACTTC.